Listed below are T cell receptor beta chains from one sample, sequenced in a study of Graves' ophthalmopathy and Graves' hyperthyroidism. TCRdb used MiXCR to reprocess the multiplex PCR reads, holding one entry per CDR3 protein. This sample has approximately 460,000 distinct CDR3 sequences, with roughly 14% found just once. The sample was blood. The receptors derive from a woman in her 30s with Graves' ophthalmopathy. Each CDR3 is given with its conserved first and last residue. D genes are given only for firm matches. Clone sizes are given selectively: once, few, many, or a class where the clone is expanded.

cdr3_aa cdr3_nt clone_size j_call d_call v_call
CASRQRGLPETQYF TGTGCCAGCAGGCAGAGGGGTCTCCCAGAGACCCAGTACTTC - TRBJ2-5 - TRBV6-1
CAWSTGLSPLHF TGTGCCTGGAGTACAGGGTTATCACCCCTCCACTTT few TRBJ1-6 - TRBV30
CASRASDEGGYGYTF TGTGCCAGCAGAGCCTCCGACGAAGGGGGCTATGGCTACACCTTC - TRBJ1-2 - TRBV6-1
CSARDPQGPNYGYTF TGCAGTGCTAGAGATCCGCAAGGGCCTAACTATGGCTACACCTTC many TRBJ1-2 - TRBV20-1
CATSRGGNTGELFF TGTGCCACCAGCAGAGGTGGGAACACCGGGGAGCTGTTTTTT many TRBJ2-2 - TRBV15
CASSDRDVTPEAFF TGTGCCAGCAGTGATCGGGATGTGACCCCTGAAGCTTTCTTT many TRBJ1-1 - TRBV2
CSALSGALYEQYF TGCAGTGCTCTAAGCGGGGCTCTCTACGAGCAGTACTTC - TRBJ2-7 TRBD2 TRBV20-1
CASSWGRGYEQYF TGTGCCAGCAGCTGGGGCAGAGGCTACGAGCAGTACTTC many TRBJ2-7 - TRBV5-6
CASSRGSGNTIYF TGTGCCAGCTCCAGGGGGTCTGGAAACACCATATATTTT many TRBJ1-3 TRBD1 TRBV6-1
CSARAGTSGDHEQYF TGCAGTGCTAGAGCCGGGACTAGCGGGGACCACGAGCAGTACTTC few TRBJ2-7 TRBD2 TRBV20-1
CASSLDGRGNTEAFF TGTGCCAGCAGCTTGGACGGAAGAGGGAACACTGAAGCTTTCTTT - TRBJ1-1 - TRBV5-8
CASSLKGRETQYF TGTGCCAGCAGCTTGAAGGGGCGAGAGACCCAGTACTTC many TRBJ2-5 - TRBV7-3
CASSLYPKASAEQYF TGTGCCAGCAGTTTATACCCTAAGGCGTCGGCCGAGCAGTACTTC many TRBJ2-7 - TRBV27
CASSYSGRASEDIQYF TGCGCTAGCAGCTATAGCGGGAGGGCCTCGGAGGACATTCAGTACTTC - TRBJ2-4 TRBD2 TRBV5-1
CASSLSQLAGGTDYEQYF TGTGCCAGCAGTTTATCACAATTAGCGGGAGGAACTGACTACGAGCAGTACTTC many TRBJ2-7 TRBD2 TRBV28
CASSRGKNIQYF TGTGCCAGCAGTCGGGGGAAAAACATTCAGTACTTC many TRBJ2-4 - TRBV6-2/TRBV6-3
CASSFSGEGETQYF TGTGCCAGCAGTTTCTCAGGGGAAGGAGAGACCCAGTACTTC many TRBJ2-5 - TRBV28
CASSLGSYVGTEAFF TGCGCCAGCAGCTTGGGGAGTTATGTGGGCACTGAAGCTTTCTTT - TRBJ1-1 - TRBV5-1
CSASPVEGSYEQYF TGCAGTGCTTCGCCCGTCGAGGGTTCCTACGAGCAGTACTTC many TRBJ2-7 - TRBV20-1
CASSYSTTQYF TGTGCCAGCAGTTACTCGACTACTCAGTACTTC many TRBJ2-7 - TRBV6-5
CSAHTGGAYGYTF TGCAGTGCCCATACAGGGGGGGCCTATGGCTACACCTTC many TRBJ1-2 TRBD1 TRBV20-1
CASSFRNNQPQHF TGTGCCAGCAGTTTTAGGAACAATCAGCCCCAGCATTTT many TRBJ1-5 - TRBV12-3/TRBV12-4
CASNGGRELFF TGCGCCAGCAACGGTGGCCGGGAGCTGTTTTTT many TRBJ2-2 - TRBV5-1
CASSQDSSPGNLYGYTF TGCGCCAGCAGCCAAGATTCCTCCCCAGGGAACCTCTATGGCTACACCTTC few TRBJ1-2 - TRBV4-1
CASDRAAAFSSNQPQHF TGTGCCAGTGACCGGGCCGCAGCCTTCTCTAGCAATCAGCCCCAGCATTTT many TRBJ1-5 - TRBV19
CASSSGDWGYGYTF TGTGCCAGCAGCTCAGGGGATTGGGGCTATGGCTACACCTTC many TRBJ1-2 - TRBV6-1
CASSLGVGELFF TGTGCCAGCAGTTTAGGAGTCGGGGAGCTGTTTTTT many TRBJ2-2 - TRBV12-3/TRBV12-4
CASSLAGRSFGELFF TGTGCCAGCAGTTTGGCAGGGAGATCGTTCGGGGAGCTGTTTTTT - TRBJ2-2 - TRBV27
CASSQESGGVETQYF TGTGCCAGCAGCCAAGAAAGCGGGGGGGTAGAGACCCAGTACTTC few TRBJ2-5 TRBD2 TRBV3-1
CASSRYGQDFSYEQYF TGTGCCAGCAGTCGCTACGGACAGGACTTCTCCTACGAGCAGTACTTC many TRBJ2-7 TRBD1 TRBV28
CASSEFGGKGTEAFF TGTGCCAGCAGTGAATTTGGGGGCAAGGGGACTGAAGCTTTCTTT many TRBJ1-1 - TRBV6-1
CASSLIPGTYYEQYF TGTGCCAGCAGCTTGATCCCCGGGACTTACTACGAGCAGTACTTC many TRBJ2-7 - TRBV5-5
CASSFDRGLSTEAFF TGCGCCAGCAGCTTTGACAGGGGGCTAAGCACTGAAGCTTTCTTT - TRBJ1-1 TRBD1 TRBV5-1
CASSLDPSGVYEQYF TGTGCCAGCAGCTTAGACCCTAGCGGGGTCTACGAGCAGTACTTC many TRBJ2-7 TRBD2 TRBV7-8
CASSPYPDRGLFF TGTGCCAGCAGCCCCTACCCCGACAGGGGGCTCTTCTTT many TRBJ1-1 TRBD1 TRBV6-2/TRBV6-3
CASGGQFSGANVLTF TGTGCCAGCGGAGGACAGTTCTCTGGGGCCAACGTCCTGACTTTC many TRBJ2-6 - TRBV28
CASSEGGGSGTFDEQYF TGTGCCAGCAGTGAAGGGGGGGGGTCAGGGACTTTCGACGAGCAGTACTTC - TRBJ2-7 TRBD2 TRBV6-1
CASREMSSSNQPQHF TGTGCCAGCAGAGAGATGTCCTCTTCGAATCAGCCCCAGCATTTT many TRBJ1-5 - TRBV2
CASSALDRSYEQYF TGTGCCAGCAGTGCCTTGGACAGGTCCTACGAGCAGTACTTC - TRBJ2-7 TRBD1 TRBV2
CASSVSVVIANYGYTF TGTGCCAGCAGTGTCAGTGTGGTGATAGCTAACTATGGCTACACCTTC - TRBJ1-2 - TRBV2
CAWSEQGRWQYF TGTGCCTGGAGTGAACAGGGGCGATGGCAGTACTTC many TRBJ2-7 TRBD1 TRBV30
CAVGDREGYTF TGTGCCGTAGGGGACAGGGAAGGCTACACCTTC many TRBJ1-2 TRBD1 TRBV15
CASSLRQGGTYEQYF TGTGCCAGCAGCTTAAGACAGGGGGGAACCTACGAGCAGTACTTC many TRBJ2-7 TRBD1 TRBV7-2
CAYGTDHSNQPQHF TGTGCCTACGGGACAGACCATAGCAATCAGCCCCAGCATTTT - TRBJ1-5 TRBD1 TRBV30
CASREQGSRMNTEAFF TGTGCCAGCAGGGAACAGGGATCTCGGATGAACACTGAAGCTTTCTTT - TRBJ1-1 - TRBV2
CASTGTQNTEAFF TGTGCCAGCACCGGGACCCAGAACACTGAAGCTTTCTTT many TRBJ1-1 - TRBV7-9
CASIKGGDTEAFF TGTGCCAGCATTAAGGGGGGGGACACTGAAGCTTTCTTT many TRBJ1-1 - TRBV28
CASSLQGHEQYF TGTGCCAGCAGCTTACAGGGCCACGAGCAGTACTTC many TRBJ2-7 - TRBV5-6
CASSATGLFGSPLHF TGTGCCAGCAGTGCTACAGGGCTTTTTGGATCACCCCTCCACTTT many TRBJ1-6 - TRBV6-1
CATTYDHNTEAFF TGTGCCACCACCTACGACCATAACACTGAAGCTTTCTTT many TRBJ1-1 - TRBV2
CASSLVPSWETEAFF TGTGCCAGCAGCTTAGTTCCCAGTTGGGAGACTGAAGCTTTCTTT many TRBJ1-1 - TRBV7-9
CASSQWGGRVNVYGYTF TGCGCCAGCAGCCAATGGGGGGGCAGGGTTAACGTCTATGGCTACACCTTC many TRBJ1-2 - TRBV4-1
CASSSPRDRGNIKYF TGTGCCAGCAGTTCCCCCCGGGACAGGGGGAACATTAAGTACTTC few TRBJ2-4 TRBD1 TRBV28
CASSLIGGGAIDIQYF TGTGCCAGCAGCTTGATAGGCGGGGGGGCAATAGACATTCAGTACTTC few TRBJ2-4 TRBD2 TRBV5-5
CASSQETGHYGYTF TGCGCCAGCAGCCAAGAGACAGGGCACTATGGCTACACCTTC many TRBJ1-2 TRBD1 TRBV4-1
CASSEHRGSGNTIYF TGTGCCAGCAGTGAACACAGGGGCTCTGGAAACACCATATATTTT many TRBJ1-3 TRBD1 TRBV6-1